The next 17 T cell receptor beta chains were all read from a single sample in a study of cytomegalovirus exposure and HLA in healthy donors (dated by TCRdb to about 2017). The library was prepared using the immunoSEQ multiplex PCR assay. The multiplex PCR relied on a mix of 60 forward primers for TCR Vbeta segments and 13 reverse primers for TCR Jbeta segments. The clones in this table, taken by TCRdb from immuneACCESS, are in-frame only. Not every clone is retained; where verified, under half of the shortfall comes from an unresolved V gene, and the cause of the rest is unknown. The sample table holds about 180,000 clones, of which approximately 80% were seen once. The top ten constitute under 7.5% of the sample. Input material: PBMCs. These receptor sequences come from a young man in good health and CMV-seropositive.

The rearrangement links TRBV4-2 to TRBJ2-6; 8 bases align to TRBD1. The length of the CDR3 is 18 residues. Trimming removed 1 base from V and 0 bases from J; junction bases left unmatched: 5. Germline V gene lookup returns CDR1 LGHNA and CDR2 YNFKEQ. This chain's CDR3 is CASSQGTGYGSGANVLTF. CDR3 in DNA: TGTGCCAGCAGCCAAGGGACAGGGTATGGCTCTGGGGCCAACGTCCTGACTTTC.

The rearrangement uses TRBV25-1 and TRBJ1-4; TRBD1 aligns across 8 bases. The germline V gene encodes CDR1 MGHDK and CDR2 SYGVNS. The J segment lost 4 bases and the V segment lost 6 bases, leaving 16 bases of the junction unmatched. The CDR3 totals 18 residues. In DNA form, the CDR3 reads TGTGCCAGCAGCTCGTTCGTGGGACAGGCGGGATTTAATGAAAAACTGTTTTTT. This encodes CASSSFVGQAGFNEKLFF.

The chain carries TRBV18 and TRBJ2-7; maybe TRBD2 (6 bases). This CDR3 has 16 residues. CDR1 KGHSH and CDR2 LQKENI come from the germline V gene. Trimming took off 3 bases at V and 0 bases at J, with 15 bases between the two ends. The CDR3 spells CASSPPGGTSSYEQYF. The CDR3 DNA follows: TGTGCCAGCTCACCCCCCGGGGGAACAAGCTCCTACGAGCAGTACTTC.

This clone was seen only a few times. This CDR3 reads CASSPPIAMNTEAFF. The CDR3 DNA sequence: TGTGCCAGCTCACCACCGATAGCTATGAACACTGAAGCTTTCTTT. The chain is built from TRBV18 and TRBJ1-1; D unresolved. The CDR3 length is 15 residues. The germline V gene has CDR1 KGHSH and CDR2 LQKENI. V was pared by 0 bases and J by 0 bases, with 8 bases between.

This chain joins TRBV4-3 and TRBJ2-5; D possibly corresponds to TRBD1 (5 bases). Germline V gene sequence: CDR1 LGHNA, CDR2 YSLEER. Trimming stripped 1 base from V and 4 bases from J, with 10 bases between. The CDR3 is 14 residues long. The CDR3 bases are TGCGCCAGCAGCCAAGGCCAGGGATCAGAGACCCAGTACTTC. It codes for CASSQGQGSETQYF.

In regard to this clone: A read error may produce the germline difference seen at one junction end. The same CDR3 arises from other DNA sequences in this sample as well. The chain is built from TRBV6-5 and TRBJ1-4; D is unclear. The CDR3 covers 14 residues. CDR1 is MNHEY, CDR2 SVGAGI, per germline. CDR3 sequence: CASGETSAGEKLFF. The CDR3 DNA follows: TGTGCCAGCGGAGAAACATCGGCGGGCGAAAAGCTGTTTTTT.

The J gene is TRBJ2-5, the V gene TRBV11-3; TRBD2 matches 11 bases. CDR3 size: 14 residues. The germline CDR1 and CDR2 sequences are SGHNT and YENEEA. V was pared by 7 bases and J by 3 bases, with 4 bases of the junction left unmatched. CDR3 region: CASKPGLAEETQYF. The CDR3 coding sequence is TGTGCCAGCAAACCGGGACTAGCGGAAGAGACCCAGTACTTC.

The CDR3: CASSVQGKYMNTEAFF. The DNA of the CDR3 is TGTGCCAGCAGCGTACAGGGGAAGTATATGAACACTGAAGCTTTCTTT. The chain has TRBV9 and TRBJ1-1; D may be TRBD1 (6 bases). Trimming removed 1 base at V and 0 bases at J, with 13 bases between. This CDR3 is 16 amino acids long. CDR1 is SGDLS and CDR2 is YYNGEE in the germline V gene.

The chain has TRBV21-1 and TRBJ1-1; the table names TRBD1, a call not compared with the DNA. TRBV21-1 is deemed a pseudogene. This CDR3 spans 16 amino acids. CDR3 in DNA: TGTGCCAGCAGCAAAGCGCAGGGGCGCAGGAACACTGAAGCTTTCTTT. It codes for CASSKAQGRRNTEAFF.

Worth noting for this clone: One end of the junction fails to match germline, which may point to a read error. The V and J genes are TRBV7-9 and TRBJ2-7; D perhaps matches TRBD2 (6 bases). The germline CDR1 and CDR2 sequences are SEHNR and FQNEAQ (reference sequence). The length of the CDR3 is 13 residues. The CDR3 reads CSSGLPSSYEQYF. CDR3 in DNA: TGTTCCAGCGGGCTTCCGAGCTCCTACGAGCAGTACTTC.

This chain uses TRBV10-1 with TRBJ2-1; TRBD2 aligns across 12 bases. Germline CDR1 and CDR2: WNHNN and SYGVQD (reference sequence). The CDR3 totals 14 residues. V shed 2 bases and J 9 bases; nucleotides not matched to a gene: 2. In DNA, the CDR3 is TGCGCCAGCAGTGAGGCTAGCGGGGGGGCTGAGCAGTTCTTC. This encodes CASSEASGGAEQFF.

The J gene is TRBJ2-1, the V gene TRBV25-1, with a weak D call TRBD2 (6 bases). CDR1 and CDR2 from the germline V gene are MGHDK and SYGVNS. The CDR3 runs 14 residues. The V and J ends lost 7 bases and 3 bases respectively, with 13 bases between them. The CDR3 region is CASMGSGYYNEQFF. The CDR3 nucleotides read TGTGCCAGCATGGGTAGCGGATACTACAATGAGCAGTTCTTC.

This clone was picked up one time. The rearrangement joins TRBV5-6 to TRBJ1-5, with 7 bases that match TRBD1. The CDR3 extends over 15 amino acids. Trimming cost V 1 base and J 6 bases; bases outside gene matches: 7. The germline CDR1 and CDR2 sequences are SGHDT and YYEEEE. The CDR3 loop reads CASSLSRDRGQPQHF. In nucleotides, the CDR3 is TGTGCCAGCAGCTTGTCACGGGACAGAGGTCAGCCCCAGCATTTT.

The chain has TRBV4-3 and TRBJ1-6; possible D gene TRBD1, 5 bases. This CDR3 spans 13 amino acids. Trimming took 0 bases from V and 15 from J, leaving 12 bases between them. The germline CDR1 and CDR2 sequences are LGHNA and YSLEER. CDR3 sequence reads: CASSQDLSGNLHF. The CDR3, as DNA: TGCGCCAGCAGCCAAGACCTCTCAGGGAACCTCCACTTT.

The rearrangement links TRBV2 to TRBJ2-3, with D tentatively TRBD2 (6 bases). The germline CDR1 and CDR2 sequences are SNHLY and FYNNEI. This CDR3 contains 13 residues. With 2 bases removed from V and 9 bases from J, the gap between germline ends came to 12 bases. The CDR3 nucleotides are TGTGCCAGCAGTGAATTATCGCGGGGCACGCAGTATTTT. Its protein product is CASSELSRGTQYF.

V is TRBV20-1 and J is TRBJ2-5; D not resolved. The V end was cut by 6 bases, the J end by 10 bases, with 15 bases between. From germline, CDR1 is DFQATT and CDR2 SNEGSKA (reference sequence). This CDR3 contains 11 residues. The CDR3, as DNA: TGCAGTGCCCCGAGTGGTGAGGACCAGTACTTC. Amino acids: CSAPSGEDQYF.

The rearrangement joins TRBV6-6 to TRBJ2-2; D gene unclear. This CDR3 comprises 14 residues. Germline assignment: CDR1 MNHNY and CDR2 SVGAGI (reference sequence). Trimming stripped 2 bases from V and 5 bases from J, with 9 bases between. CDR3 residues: CASSYQFGTGELFF. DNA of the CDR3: TGTGCCAGCAGTTACCAGTTCGGGACCGGGGAGCTGTTTTTT.